This T cell receptor beta chain was sequenced during a study of neurological immune-mediated disorders. This clonotype was counted ten times or more. V was shortened by 8 bases and J by 4 bases, with 17 bases between the two germline ends. Germline assignment: CDR1 KGHDR and CDR2 SFDVKD. This CDR3 comprises 15 residues. cDNA was made by 5'RACE with 10-nucleotide random UMIs. TCRdb itself ran the 5' RACE reads through MiXCR, one entry per CDR3 protein. The sample carries fewer than 80,000 distinct CDR3 sequences, around 5.2% recorded once. The J gene is TRBJ1-5, the V gene TRBV24-1, with a tentative D call TRBD1 (6 bases). The specimen sequenced was PBMCs. The receptor's source is a woman aged 50 to 60 with multiple sclerosis. Written as DNA, the CDR3 is TGTGCCACCACTTCAAGGCACAGGGCAAATCAGCCCCAGCATTTT. Translated: CATTSRHRANQPQHF.